This entry lists 29 T cell receptor beta chains sequenced from one sample in a study of CD8 T cells in Susac syndrome. Reverse transcription of about 0.5 to 1 ug RNA was carried out with random hexamers. In TCRdb, the immunoSEQ multiplex PCR reads were re-called with MiXCR into one record per CDR3 protein. The profile shows about 71,000 distinct CDR3 sequences, under 96% of them singletons. The source material was CD4+ T cells from PBMCs. Every receptor here comes from a human donor with multiple sclerosis.

CDR3 amino acids: CASSKNYGYTF. The CDR3 region has the DNA TGTGCCAGCAGTAAAAACTATGGCTACACCTTC. The chain employs TRBV12-3 or TRBV12-4 and TRBJ1-2; D gene ambiguous. Trimming cost V 5 bases and J 2 bases, with 3 bases left between them. CDR3 length equals 11 residues.

V gene TRBV14 combines with J gene TRBJ1-6; 9 bases fit TRBD1. Unmatched junction bases numbered 2, after V lost 3 bases and J lost 5 bases. This CDR3 comprises 15 residues. Germline V gives CDR1 SGHDN, CDR2 FVKESK. CDR3 in DNA: TGTGCCAGCAGCCAGACAGGGGGTAATAATTCACCCCTCCACTTT. It is translated as CASSQTGGNNSPLHF.

J is TRBJ1-2 and V is TRBV5-1, with 7 bases lining up with TRBD1. Unmatched junction bases numbered 12, after V lost 4 bases and J lost 6 bases. This CDR3 is built from 15 residues. Germline values: CDR1 SGHRS, CDR2 YFSETQ. CDR3 DNA sequence: TGCGCCAGCAGCCCCACTACAGGGGTAGGAAATGGCTACACCTTC. Translation gives CASSPTTGVGNGYTF.

The V gene is TRBV3-1, the J gene TRBJ2-1; 9 bases line up with TRBD2. In germline, CDR1 is LGHDT, CDR2 YNNKEL (reference sequence). CDR3 size: 14 residues. The trim removed 6 bases at V and 8 bases at J, leaving 8 bases unmatched. The CDR3 reads CASSRGTSHHEQFF. CDR3 bases: TGTGCCAGCAGTCGCGGGACTAGCCATCATGAGCAGTTCTTC.

CDR3 residues: CSASRWEETQYF. DNA of the CDR3: TGCAGTGCCTCGAGGTGGGAGGAGACCCAGTACTTC. The J gene is TRBJ2-5, the V gene TRBV20-1, with D possibly matching TRBD2 (5 bases). Germline CDR1 and CDR2: DFQATT and SNEGSKA (reference sequence). The CDR3 covers 12 residues. The V and J ends lost 6 bases and 5 bases respectively, with 13 bases between them.

A few counts support this clonotype. This rearrangement joins TRBV5-1 to TRBJ2-5; D remains ambiguous. Germline-derived CDR1 and CDR2 are SGHRS and YFSETQ. CDR3 length: 12 residues. With 5 bases removed from V and 5 bases from J, the gap between germline ends came to 10 bases. CDR3: CASRTGVETQYF. The CDR3 DNA reads as TGCGCCAGCAGGACTGGAGTGGAGACCCAGTACTTC. Combining the CDR3 with reference TRBV5-1 and TRBJ2-5 gives the whole variable domain KAGVTQTPRYLIKTRGQQVTLSCSPISGHRSVSWYQQTPGQGLQFLFEYFSETQRNKGNFPGRFSGRQFSNSRSEMNVSTLELGDSALYLCASRTGVETQYFGPGTRLLVL.

The chain uses TRBV24-1 and TRBJ2-5; 7 bases line up with TRBD1. The germline V gene encodes CDR1 KGHDR and CDR2 SFDVKD. The V gene end was trimmed by 3 bases and the J gene end by 2 bases; junction bases not matched to a gene: 5. The CDR3 contains 15 residues. CDR3 protein: CATSDPGTVQETQYF. The CDR3 nucleotides read TGTGCCACCAGTGATCCCGGGACAGTACAAGAGACCCAGTACTTC.

V is TRBV20-1 and J is TRBJ2-7, with 8 bases identical to TRBD1. Germline V gene data show CDR1 as DFQATT and CDR2 as SNEGSKA (reference sequence). CDR3 length: 12 amino acids. With 7 bases clipped from V and 2 bases from J, the junction kept 4 bases outside the gene matches. This CDR3 is CSVQGAAYEQYF. CDR3 bases: TGCAGTGTTCAGGGGGCAGCCTACGAGCAGTACTTC.

This clonotype appeared once. The rearrangement joins TRBV7-6 to TRBJ2-7; D may be TRBD1 (6 bases). The V gene's germline CDR1 is SGHVS and CDR2 FNYEAQ. This CDR3 spans 12 amino acids. Trimming took 5 bases from V and 6 from J, leaving 11 bases between them. CDR3 sequence (DNA): TGTGCCAGCAGCCCACAGGGTAGCGAGCAGTACTTC. This gives the protein CASSPQGSEQYF.

The chain recombines TRBV2 with TRBJ2-3; D possibly corresponds to TRBD2 (6 bases). This CDR3 has 14 amino acids. V lost 6 bases and J 3 bases, leaving 13 bases between the germline ends. Germline V gives CDR1 SNHLY, CDR2 FYNNEI. CDR3 amino acids: CASRAGRRTDTQYF. In DNA form, the CDR3 reads TGTGCCAGCAGGGCGGGGCGTAGGACAGATACGCAGTATTTT.

J is TRBJ2-5 and V is TRBV3-1, with TRBD1 matching 9 bases. V was clipped by 1 base and J by 2 bases; unmatched bases: 11. The CDR3 length is 18 residues. Germline lookup yields CDR1 LGHDT and CDR2 YNNKEL (reference sequence). The CDR3 bases are TGTGCCAGCAGCCAAGTTGCCCCGGGACAGGGATATCAAGAGACCCAGTACTTC. As protein: CASSQVAPGQGYQETQYF.

The genes are TRBV29-1 and TRBJ1-2, with 11 nucleotides matching TRBD1. This CDR3 has 13 residues. V was clipped by 6 bases and J by 4 bases; unmatched bases: 4. In germline, CDR1 is SQVTM, CDR2 ANQGSEA. CDR3 sequence: CSVRDRGTYGYTF. In DNA, the CDR3 is TGCAGCGTCCGGGACAGGGGGACCTATGGCTACACCTTC.

The chain carries TRBV5-8 and TRBJ1-6, with D unclear. CDR1 and CDR2 from the germline V gene are SGHTS and YDEGEE. V lost 4 bases and J lost 6, with 17 bases in between. This CDR3 contains 16 residues. The DNA of the CDR3 is TGTGCCAGCAGCCAACAATATACAGCATCTAATTCACCCCTCCACTTT. Translation gives CASSQQYTASNSPLHF.

The chain carries TRBV11-2 and TRBJ2-3; TRBD2 matches 10 bases. This CDR3 comprises 14 residues. Germline V gene data show CDR1 as SGHAT and CDR2 as FQNNGV. J lost 7 bases, V lost 7 bases, and 8 bases had no gene match. The CDR3 region is CASNPTSGANTQYF. CDR3 coding DNA: TGTGCCAGCAACCCCACTAGCGGGGCTAATACGCAGTATTTT.

The J gene is TRBJ1-2, the V gene TRBV20-1, with D unresolved. CDR3 size: 14 residues. With 3 bases removed from V and 1 base from J, the gap between germline ends came to 12 bases. CDR1 DFQATT and CDR2 SNEGSKA come from the germline V gene (reference sequence). The CDR3 protein is CSASEGTVNYGYTF. Written as DNA, the CDR3 is TGCAGTGCTAGTGAAGGCACGGTTAACTATGGCTACACCTTC.

This rearrangement joins TRBV29-1 to TRBJ1-2; D is possibly TRBD1 (5 bases). The germline CDR1 and CDR2 sequences are SQVTM and ANQGSEA. The CDR3 runs to 15 residues. Trimming shortened V by 6 bases and J by 1 base, and 18 bases separated the two germline ends. The CDR3 DNA sequence: TGCAGCGTCAGAGATCCGACAGAGAATAACTATGGCTACACCTTC. It specifies CSVRDPTENNYGYTF.

This clonotype has a single count. V gene TRBV20-1 combines with J gene TRBJ2-3, with TRBD2 as a possible D gene (5 bases). This CDR3 comprises 16 residues. V gave up 6 bases and J gave up 1 base, with 20 bases separating them. Germline CDR1 is DFQATT and CDR2 is SNEGSKA (reference sequence). DNA of the CDR3: TGCAGTGCCGACGACTATCCCAGCGGAGGCACAGATACGCAGTATTTT. It encodes CSADDYPSGGTDTQYF.

CDR3 region: CASSQHLPDRGRANVLTF. CDR3 nucleotides: TGCGCCAGCAGCCAACATCTCCCGGACAGGGGGAGGGCCAACGTCCTGACTTTC. The V and J genes are TRBV4-1 and TRBJ2-6; 10 bases are shared with TRBD1. The junction had 9 bases not matched to a gene; V was cut back by 2 bases and J by 5 bases. There are 18 residues in the CDR3. The germline V gene encodes CDR1 MGHRA and CDR2 YSYEKL.

The J gene is TRBJ2-3, the V gene TRBV5-1; the match to TRBD2 covers 11 bases. With 3 bases clipped from V and 3 bases from J, the junction kept 6 bases outside the gene matches. The CDR3 runs to 16 residues. Germline CDR1 is SGHRS and CDR2 is YFSETQ. CDR3 sequence reads: CASSSRLAGGTDTQYF. CDR3 DNA: TGCGCCAGCAGCTCCCGTCTAGCGGGGGGTACAGATACGCAGTATTTT.

The V call is TRBV6-5, the J call TRBJ2-7; 10 bases match TRBD2. This CDR3 region has 16 residues. Germline-derived CDR1 and CDR2 are MNHEY and SVGAGI. V lost 2 bases, J lost 2 bases, and 6 bases stayed unmatched. The CDR3 DNA is TGTGCCAGCAGTTACGGTAGCGGGGGGCTCACCTACGAGCAGTACTTC. This codes for CASSYGSGGLTYEQYF.

With respect to this clonotype: The junction differs from germline at one of its ends, possibly a read error. The gene calls are TRBV20-1 and TRBJ2-7; 9 positions match TRBD1. This CDR3 is built from 15 residues. The germline gives CDR1 DFQATT, CDR2 SNEGSKA (reference sequence). The CDR3 protein is CSAREAGTGPYGQYF. For the CDR3, the DNA is TGCAGTGCTAGAGAGGCCGGGACAGGGCCCTACGGGCAGTACTTC.

This clonotype has just a few counts. This chain uses TRBV7-8 with TRBJ2-7; D gene uncertain. This CDR3 region has 12 residues. Germline values: CDR1 SGHVS, CDR2 FQNEAQ. V gave up 2 bases and J gave up 4 bases, with 6 bases separating them. The DNA of the CDR3 is TGTGCCAGCAGCTTAAGCCGGTACGAGCAGTACTTC. Its translation: CASSLSRYEQYF. Combining the CDR3 with reference TRBV7-8 and TRBJ2-7 gives the whole variable domain GAGVSQSPRYKVAKRGQDVALRCDPISGHVSLFWYQQALGQGPEFLTYFQNEAQLDKSGLPSDRFFAERPEGSVSTLKIQRTQQEDSAVYLCASSLSRYEQYFGPGTRLTVT.

V gene TRBV12-3 or TRBV12-4 combines with J gene TRBJ2-3; 9 nucleotides match TRBD1. V lost 8 bases to trimming and J lost 8 bases; unmatched junction nucleotides: 5. The CDR3 contains 12 residues. DNA for the CDR3: TGTGCCAGCGGGGACAGGGTGGGTACGCAGTATTTT. Amino acid sequence: CASGDRVGTQYF.

The genes are TRBV3-1 and TRBJ1-4; no firm D call. The CDR3 runs 14 residues. Trimming took 4 bases from V and 6 from J, leaving 12 bases between them. Germline CDR1 is LGHDT and CDR2 is YNNKEL (reference sequence). CDR3 DNA: TGTGCCAGCAGCCCCGGGGTCCGGGATGAAAAACTGTTTTTT. Amino acid sequence: CASSPGVRDEKLFF. The full variable domain, in which reference TRBV3-1 and TRBJ1-4 provide the parts outside the CDR3, is DTAVSQTPKYLVTQMGNDKSIKCEQNLGHDTMYWYKQDSKKFLKIMFSYNNKELIINETVPNRFSPKSPDKAHLNLHINSLELGDSAVYFCASSPGVRDEKLFFGSGTQLSVL.

V usage is TRBV6-5 and J usage is TRBJ2-3; D not resolved. The CDR3 extends over 15 amino acids. V was cut by 2 bases and J by 6 bases, with 15 bases left in between. From germline, CDR1 is MNHEY and CDR2 SVGAGI. The CDR3 DNA reads TGTGCCAGCAGTTACGGGGTAGGCGTTTGGGATACGCAGTATTTT. Encoded protein: CASSYGVGVWDTQYF.

CDR3 sequence (DNA): TGTGCCTGGAAGGGACAGGGAAACATTCAGTACTTC. Protein: CAWKGQGNIQYF. This chain connects TRBV30 to TRBJ2-4, with TRBD1 matching 9 bases. The CDR3 has 12 amino acids. Looked up from germline, CDR1 is GTSNPN and CDR2 is SVGIG (reference sequence). Trimming at V came to 4 bases and at J to 6 bases, leaving 1 base not matched to a gene. Together with reference TRBV30 and TRBJ2-4, the CDR3 gives the full variable domain: SQTIHQWPATLVQPVGSPLSLECTVEGTSNPNLYWYRQAAGRGLQLLFYSVGIGQISSEVPQNLSASRPQDRQFILSSKKLLLSDSGFYLCAWKGQGNIQYFGAGTRLSVL.

The V gene is TRBV29-1, the J gene TRBJ1-2; D not certain. Germline-derived CDR1 and CDR2 are SQVTM and ANQGSEA. Trimming left V 7 bases short and J 8 bases short, with 14 bases between. The CDR3 loop spans 11 amino acids. CDR3: CSAGEVDGYTF. The CDR3 region has the DNA TGCAGCGCCGGTGAGGTCGACGGCTACACCTTC.

This clonotype has only one observation. V is TRBV4-3 and J is TRBJ2-3; TRBD2 is a possible D gene (5 bases). Germline assignment: CDR1 LGHNA and CDR2 YSLEER. The ends were cut back, 0 bases at V and 0 bases at J, with 7 bases in the middle. The CDR3 is 15 residues long. The CDR3 loop reads CASSQEGSSTDTQYF. The CDR3 DNA follows: TGCGCCAGCAGCCAAGAAGGGAGCAGCACAGATACGCAGTATTTT.

This chain uses TRBV5-6 with TRBJ2-1, with TRBD2 as a possible D gene (5 bases). Germline CDR1 is SGHDT and CDR2 is YYEEEE. V was cut by 5 bases and J by 6 bases, with 21 bases left in between. The CDR3 sequence is 16 residues long. The chain's CDR3 is CASRRRTSEGPNEQFF. The CDR3 DNA is TGTGCCAGCAGACGGAGGACGTCGGAAGGCCCCAATGAGCAGTTCTTC.